The clone carrying this T cell receptor beta chain was found once. The sample comes from a study of blood T cell repertoires in COVID-19. The CDR3 spans 15 residues. Trimming left V 0 bases short and J 3 bases short, with 9 bases between. Germline V gives CDR1 LGHDT, CDR2 YNNKEL (reference sequence). Clones were read by immunoSEQ multiplex PCR, and TCRdb kept only the in-frame ones, dropping some. Altogether about 250,000 clones are present, 70% to 90% being singletons, with the ten largest covering roughly 6.7%. Participant ages covered about 18 to 100 years across 24 US areas. Participant-given clinical history determined each cohort assignment.

The clonotype was recovered from a woman between 50 and 59 years old who had been exposed to COVID-19. This chain connects TRBV3-1 (or the pseudogene TRBV3-2) to TRBJ1-5, with D hard to call. Specimen: PBMCs or T cells enriched from blood (not recorded which). The CDR3 here is CASSQEGGFNQPQHF. For the CDR3, the DNA is TGTGCCAGCAGCCAAGAAGGAGGTTTCAATCAGCCCCAGCATTTT.